What follows are 9 T cell receptor beta chains derived from one specimen sequenced in a study of blood T cell repertoires in COVID-19. Produced via immunoSEQ multiplex PCR; TCRdb's table is partial and in-frame only. Among 150,000 to 250,000 clones listed, around 94% were seen once. Sequenced sample: peripheral blood. The source of these receptors is a man aged 25 to 40 with COVID-19, enrolled during active disease.

The chain combines TRBV6-6 with TRBJ2-1; 14 nucleotides match TRBD2. The V segment lost 4 bases and the J segment 7 bases; nucleotides outside the gene matches: 3. In germline, CDR1 is MNHNY, CDR2 SVGAGI (reference sequence). The CDR3 contains 15 residues. The CDR3 DNA reads as TGTGCCAGCAGTTCGACTAGCGGGGGGGCTAATGAGCAGTTCTTC. It encodes CASSSTSGGANEQFF.

The chain employs TRBV29-1 and TRBJ1-2, with D perhaps TRBD1 (5 bases). The V end was cut by 0 bases, the J end by 6 bases, with 11 bases between. The germline gives CDR1 SQVTM, CDR2 ANQGSEA. This CDR3 comprises 13 residues. The CDR3 DNA sequence: TGCAGCGTTGAAGAACAGGTAGTCAATGGCTACACCTTC. It translates to CSVEEQVVNGYTF.

V and J are TRBV6-5 and TRBJ1-4; TRBD1 might be the D (6 bases). The CDR3 contains 13 residues. Trimming pared 6 bases from V and 8 bases from J, leaving 13 bases between. CDR1 is MNHEY, CDR2 SVGAGI, per germline. The CDR3 protein is CASSPGGGEKLFF. The CDR3 DNA follows: TGTGCCAGCAGCCCCGGGGGGGGCGAAAAACTGTTTTTT.

This rearrangement joins TRBV27 to TRBJ1-1; D is ambiguous. The CDR3 is 12 residues long. The germline CDR1 and CDR2 sequences are MNHEY and SMNVEV (reference sequence). V lost 6 bases and J lost 10, with 15 bases in between. CDR3 sequence reads: CASRARGIRAFF. CDR3 sequence (DNA): TGTGCCAGCAGGGCAAGAGGGATAAGAGCTTTCTTT.

Note on this clone: The same CDR3 can be traced to other DNA sequences in this sample. V gene TRBV5-6 combines with J gene TRBJ2-7, with 7 bases identical to TRBD1. Germline CDR1 reads SGHDT; CDR2 reads YYEEEE. V shed 8 bases and J 1 base; nucleotides not matched to a gene: 12. The CDR3 runs 15 residues. DNA for the CDR3: TGTGCCAGTAGCCAGACAGGGCTGGGGTCCTACGAGCAGTACTTC. Its translation is CASSQTGLGSYEQYF.

The chain is built from TRBV6-5 and TRBJ1-5; 9 bases map to TRBD1. Germline CDR1 is MNHEY and CDR2 is SVGAGI. The CDR3 spans 14 residues. The V and J ends lost 6 bases and 6 bases, in that order; junction bases with no gene match: 6. CDR3 region: CASSPGQGRQPQHF. The CDR3 nucleotides are TGTGCCAGCAGCCCGGGACAGGGTCGTCAGCCCCAGCATTTT.

The J gene is TRBJ2-1, the V gene TRBV6-5, with 7 bases matching TRBD1. This CDR3 is built from 15 residues. V was pared by 5 bases and J by 7 bases, with 11 bases of the junction left unmatched. The V gene's germline CDR1 is MNHEY and CDR2 SVGAGI. CDR3 sequence (DNA): TGTGCCAGCAGTCCGACAGGGTATCTAAGGAATGAGCAGTTCTTC. Its translation: CASSPTGYLRNEQFF.

This clone was picked up one time. The chain is built from TRBV7-6 and TRBJ2-5; D is uncertain. Germline CDR1 SGHVS, CDR2 FNYEAQ. The V gene lost 3 bases and the J gene lost 2 bases, with 4 bases spanning the gap. This CDR3 spans 12 amino acids. CDR3 bases: TGTGCCAGCAGCTTCCTACAAGAGACCCAGTACTTC. Its translation is CASSFLQETQYF.

The rearrangement uses TRBV4-1 and TRBJ2-7; 8 nucleotides align to TRBD2. Germline values: CDR1 MGHRA, CDR2 YSYEKL. Trimming removed 4 bases from V and 8 bases from J; junction bases left unmatched: 10. This CDR3 is built from 14 residues. In DNA, the CDR3 is TGCGCCAGCAGCCTCTTAGCGGGGTTCTCCCAGCAGTACTTC. Its protein is CASSLLAGFSQQYF.